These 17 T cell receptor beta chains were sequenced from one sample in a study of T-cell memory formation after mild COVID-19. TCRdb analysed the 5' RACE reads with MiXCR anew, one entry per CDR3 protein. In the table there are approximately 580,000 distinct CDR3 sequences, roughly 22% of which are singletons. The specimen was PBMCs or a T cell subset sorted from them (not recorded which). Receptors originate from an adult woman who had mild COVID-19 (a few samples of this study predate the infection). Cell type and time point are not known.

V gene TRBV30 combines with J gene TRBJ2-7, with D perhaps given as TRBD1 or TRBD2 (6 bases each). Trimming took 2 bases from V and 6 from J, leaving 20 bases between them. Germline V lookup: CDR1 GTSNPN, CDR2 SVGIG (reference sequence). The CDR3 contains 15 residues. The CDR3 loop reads CAWSKRVGGSGEQYF. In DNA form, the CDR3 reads TGTGCCTGGAGTAAACGGGTAGGGGGGTCTGGCGAGCAGTACTTC.

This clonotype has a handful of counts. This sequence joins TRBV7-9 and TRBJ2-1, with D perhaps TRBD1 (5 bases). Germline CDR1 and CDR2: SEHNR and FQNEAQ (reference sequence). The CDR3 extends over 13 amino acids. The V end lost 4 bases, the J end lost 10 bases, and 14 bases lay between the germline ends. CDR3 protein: CASSSQGIGEQFF. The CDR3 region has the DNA TGTGCCAGCAGCTCCCAGGGAATTGGGGAGCAGTTCTTC.

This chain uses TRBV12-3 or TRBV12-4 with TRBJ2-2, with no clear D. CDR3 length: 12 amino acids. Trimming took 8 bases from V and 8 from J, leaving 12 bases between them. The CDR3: CASSKSVGELFF. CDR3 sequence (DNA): TGTGCCAGCTCAAAAAGCGTGGGGGAGCTGTTTTTT.

Here the CDR3 reads CASSPTLTGAFYEQYF. CDR3 DNA sequence: TGCGCCAGCAGCCCCACATTGACAGGGGCCTTCTACGAGCAGTACTTC. The chain has TRBV4-1 and TRBJ2-7, with TRBD1 matching over 8 bases. The ends lost 4 bases at V and 3 bases at J; junction bases unmatched: 11. Looked up from germline, CDR1 is MGHRA and CDR2 is YSYEKL. The CDR3 extends over 16 amino acids.

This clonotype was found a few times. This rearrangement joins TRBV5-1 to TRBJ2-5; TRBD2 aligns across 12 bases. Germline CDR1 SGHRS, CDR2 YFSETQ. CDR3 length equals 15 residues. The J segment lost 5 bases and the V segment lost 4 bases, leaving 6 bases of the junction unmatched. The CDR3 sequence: CASSRTGTSGETQYF. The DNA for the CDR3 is TGCGCCAGCAGCCGGACGGGGACTAGCGGGGAGACCCAGTACTTC.

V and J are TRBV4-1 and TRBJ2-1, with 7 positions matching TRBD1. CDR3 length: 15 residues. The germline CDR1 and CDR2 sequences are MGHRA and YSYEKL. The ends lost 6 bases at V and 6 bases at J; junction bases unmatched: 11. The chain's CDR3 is CASREPGTEFNEQFF. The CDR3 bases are TGCGCCAGCAGGGAACCCGGGACAGAGTTCAATGAGCAGTTCTTC.

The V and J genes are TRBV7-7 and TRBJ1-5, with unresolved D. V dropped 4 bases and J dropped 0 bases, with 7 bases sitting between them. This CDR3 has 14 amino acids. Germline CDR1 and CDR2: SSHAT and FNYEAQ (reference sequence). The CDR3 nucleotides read TGTGCCAGCAGCTCCCCCCATAGCAATCAGCCCCAGCATTTT. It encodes CASSSPHSNQPQHF.

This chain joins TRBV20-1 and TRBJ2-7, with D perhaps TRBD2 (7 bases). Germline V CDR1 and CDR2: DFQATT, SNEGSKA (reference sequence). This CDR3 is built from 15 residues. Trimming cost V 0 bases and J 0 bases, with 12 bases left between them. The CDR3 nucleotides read TGCAGTGCTAGAGATGGGAGGGGGAGCTCCTACGAGCAGTACTTC. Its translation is CSARDGRGSSYEQYF.

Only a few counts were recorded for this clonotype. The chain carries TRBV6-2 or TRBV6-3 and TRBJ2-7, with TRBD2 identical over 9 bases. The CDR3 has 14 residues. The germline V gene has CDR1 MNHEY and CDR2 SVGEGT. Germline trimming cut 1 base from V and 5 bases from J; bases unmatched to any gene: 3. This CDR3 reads CASSYLAGAHEQYF. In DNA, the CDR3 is TGTGCCAGCAGTTACTTAGCGGGGGCGCACGAGCAGTACTTC.

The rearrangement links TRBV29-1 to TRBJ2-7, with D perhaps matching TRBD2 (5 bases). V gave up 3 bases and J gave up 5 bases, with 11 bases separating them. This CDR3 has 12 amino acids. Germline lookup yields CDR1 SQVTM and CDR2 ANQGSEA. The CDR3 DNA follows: TGCAGCGTTGACGGGGAAGCCAACGAGCAGTACTTC. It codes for CSVDGEANEQYF.

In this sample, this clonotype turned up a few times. In nucleotides, the CDR3 is TGTGCCAGCAGCTTAGCCGGGTACTCTGGAAACACCATATATTTT. It codes for CASSLAGYSGNTIYF. V and J are TRBV7-9 and TRBJ1-3; D gene ambiguous. V shed 0 bases and J shed 0 bases, with 6 bases lying between them. The CDR3 length is 15 residues. The V gene's germline CDR1 is SEHNR and CDR2 FQNEAQ (reference sequence).

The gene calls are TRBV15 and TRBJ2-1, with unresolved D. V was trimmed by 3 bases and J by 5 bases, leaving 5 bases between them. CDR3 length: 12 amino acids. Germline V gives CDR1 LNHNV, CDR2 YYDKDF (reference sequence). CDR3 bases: TGTGCCACCAGCAGCTTGGACAATGAGCAGTTCTTC. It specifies CATSSLDNEQFF.

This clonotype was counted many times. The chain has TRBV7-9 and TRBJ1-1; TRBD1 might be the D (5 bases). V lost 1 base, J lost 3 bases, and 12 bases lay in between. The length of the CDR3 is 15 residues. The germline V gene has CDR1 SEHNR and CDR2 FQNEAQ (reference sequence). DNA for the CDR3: TGTGCCAGCAGCTTAGGAATAGGGGAGGACACTGAAGCTTTCTTT. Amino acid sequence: CASSLGIGEDTEAFF.

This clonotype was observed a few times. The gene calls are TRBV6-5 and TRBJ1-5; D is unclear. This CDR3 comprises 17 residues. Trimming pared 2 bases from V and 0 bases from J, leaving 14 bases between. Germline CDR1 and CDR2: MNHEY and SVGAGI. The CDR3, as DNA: TGTGCCAGCAGTTACCGGCCGGACGGGATTAGCAATCAGCCCCAGCATTTT. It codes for CASSYRPDGISNQPQHF.

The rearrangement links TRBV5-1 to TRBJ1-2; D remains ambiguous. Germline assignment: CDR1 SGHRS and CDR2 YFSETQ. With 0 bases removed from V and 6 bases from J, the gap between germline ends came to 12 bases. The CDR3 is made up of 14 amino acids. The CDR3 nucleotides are TGCGCCAGCAGCTTGGATAGGATCCTAGATGGCTACACCTTC. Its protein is CASSLDRILDGYTF.

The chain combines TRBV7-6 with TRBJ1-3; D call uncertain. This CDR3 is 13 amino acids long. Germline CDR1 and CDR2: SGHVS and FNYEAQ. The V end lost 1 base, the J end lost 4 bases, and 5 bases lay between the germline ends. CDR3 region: CASSLESGNTIYF. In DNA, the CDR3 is TGTGCCAGCAGCTTAGAGTCCGGAAACACCATATATTTT.

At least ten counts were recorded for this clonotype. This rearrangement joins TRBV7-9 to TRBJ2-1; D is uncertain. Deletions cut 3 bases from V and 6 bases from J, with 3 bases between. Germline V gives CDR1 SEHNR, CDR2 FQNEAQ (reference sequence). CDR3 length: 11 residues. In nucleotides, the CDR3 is TGTGCCAGCAGCTTGCCCAATGAGCAGTTCTTC. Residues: CASSLPNEQFF. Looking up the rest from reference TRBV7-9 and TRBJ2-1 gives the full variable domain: DTGVSQNPRHKITKRGQNVTFRCDPISEHNRLYWYRQTLGQGPEFLTYFQNEAQLEKSRLLSDRFSAERPKGSFSTLEIQRTEQGDSAMYLCASSLPNEQFFGPGTRLTVL.